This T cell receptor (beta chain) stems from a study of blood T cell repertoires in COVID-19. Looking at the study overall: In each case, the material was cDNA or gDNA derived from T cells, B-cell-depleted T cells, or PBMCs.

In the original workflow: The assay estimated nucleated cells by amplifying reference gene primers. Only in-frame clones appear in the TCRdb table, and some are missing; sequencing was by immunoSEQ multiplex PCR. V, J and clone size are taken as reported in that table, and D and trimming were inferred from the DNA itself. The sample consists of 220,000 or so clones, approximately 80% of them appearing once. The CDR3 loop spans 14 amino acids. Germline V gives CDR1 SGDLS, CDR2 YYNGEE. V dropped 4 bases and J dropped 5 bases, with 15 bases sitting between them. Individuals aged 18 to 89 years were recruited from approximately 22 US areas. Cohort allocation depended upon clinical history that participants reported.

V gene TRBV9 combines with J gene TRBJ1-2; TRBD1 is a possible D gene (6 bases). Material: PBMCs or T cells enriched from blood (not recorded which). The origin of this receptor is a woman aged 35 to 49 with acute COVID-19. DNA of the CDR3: TGTGCCAGCAGCTCCCGAGACAGGAGATATGGCTACACCTTC. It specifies CASSSRDRRYGYTF.